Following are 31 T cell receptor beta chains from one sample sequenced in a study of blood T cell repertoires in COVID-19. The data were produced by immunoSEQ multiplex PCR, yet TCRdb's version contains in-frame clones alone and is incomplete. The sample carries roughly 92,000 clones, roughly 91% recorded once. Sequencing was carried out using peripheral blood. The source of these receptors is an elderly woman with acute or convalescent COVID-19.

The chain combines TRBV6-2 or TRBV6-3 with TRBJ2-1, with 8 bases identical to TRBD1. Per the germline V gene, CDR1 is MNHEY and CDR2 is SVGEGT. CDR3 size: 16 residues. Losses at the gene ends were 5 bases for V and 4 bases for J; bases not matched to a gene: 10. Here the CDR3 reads CASSTLPRTGYNEQFF. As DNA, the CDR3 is TGTGCCAGCAGTACTCTTCCCCGGACAGGGTACAATGAGCAGTTCTTC.

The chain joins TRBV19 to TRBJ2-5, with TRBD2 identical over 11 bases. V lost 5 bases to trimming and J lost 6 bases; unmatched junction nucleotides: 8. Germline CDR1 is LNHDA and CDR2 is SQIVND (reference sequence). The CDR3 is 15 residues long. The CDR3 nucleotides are TGTGCCAGTAGTGCCTTAGCGGGAGGGGGAAAGACCCAGTACTTC. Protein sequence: CASSALAGGGKTQYF.

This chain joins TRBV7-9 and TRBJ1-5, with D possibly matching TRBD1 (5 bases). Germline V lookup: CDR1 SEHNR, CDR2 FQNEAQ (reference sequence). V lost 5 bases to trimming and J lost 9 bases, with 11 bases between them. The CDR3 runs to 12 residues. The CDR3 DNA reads TGTGCCAGCAGCCCCCGGGGGGGGCCCCAGCATTTT. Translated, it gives CASSPRGGPQHF.

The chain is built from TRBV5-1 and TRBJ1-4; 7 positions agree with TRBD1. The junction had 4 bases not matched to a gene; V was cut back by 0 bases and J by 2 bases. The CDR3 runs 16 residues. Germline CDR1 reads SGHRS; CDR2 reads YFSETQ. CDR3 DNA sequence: TGCGCCAGCAGCTTGGGAGGCAGGGGGACTAATGAAAAACTGTTTTTT. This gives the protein CASSLGGRGTNEKLFF.

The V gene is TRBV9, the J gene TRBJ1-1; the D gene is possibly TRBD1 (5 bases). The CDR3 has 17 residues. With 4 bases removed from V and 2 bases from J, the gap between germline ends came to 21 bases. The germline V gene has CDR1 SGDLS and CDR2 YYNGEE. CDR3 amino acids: CASSRRAARGANTEAFF. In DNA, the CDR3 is TGTGCCAGCAGCCGCCGGGCCGCGCGGGGCGCTAACACTGAAGCTTTCTTT.

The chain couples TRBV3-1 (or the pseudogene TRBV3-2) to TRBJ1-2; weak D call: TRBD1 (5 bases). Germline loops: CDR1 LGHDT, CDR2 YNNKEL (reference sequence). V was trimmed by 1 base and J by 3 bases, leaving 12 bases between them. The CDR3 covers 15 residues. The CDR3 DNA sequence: TGTGCCAGCAGCCAAGTCGGGGGATCGGACTATGGCTACACCTTC. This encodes CASSQVGGSDYGYTF.

The CDR3 region is CASSPRTSGTSSYNEQFF. CDR3 DNA: TGTGCCAGCTCACCGCGGACTAGCGGGACCAGCTCCTACAATGAGCAGTTCTTC. The chain combines TRBV18 with TRBJ2-1; TRBD2 agrees at 12 bases. With 3 bases clipped from V and 0 bases from J, the junction kept 6 bases outside the gene matches. Germline V gene lookup returns CDR1 KGHSH and CDR2 LQKENI. The length of the CDR3 is 18 residues. The full variable domain, in which reference TRBV18 and TRBJ2-1 provide the parts outside the CDR3, is NAGVMQNPRHLVRRRGQEARLRCSPMKGHSHVYWYRQLPEEGLKFMVYLQKENIIDESGMPKERFSAEFPKEGPSILRIQQVVRGDSAAYFCASSPRTSGTSSYNEQFFGPGTRLTVL.

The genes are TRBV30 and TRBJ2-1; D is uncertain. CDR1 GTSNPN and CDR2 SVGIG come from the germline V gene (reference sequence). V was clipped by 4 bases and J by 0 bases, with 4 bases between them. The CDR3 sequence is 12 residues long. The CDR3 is CAWTLSYNEQFF. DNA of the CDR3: TGTGCCTGGACACTCTCCTACAATGAGCAGTTCTTC. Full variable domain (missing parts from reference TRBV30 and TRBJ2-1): SQTIHQWPATLVQPVGSPLSLECTVEGTSNPNLYWYRQAAGRGLQLLFYSVGIGQISSEVPQNLSASRPQDRQFILSSKKLLLSDSGFYLCAWTLSYNEQFFGPGTRLTVL.

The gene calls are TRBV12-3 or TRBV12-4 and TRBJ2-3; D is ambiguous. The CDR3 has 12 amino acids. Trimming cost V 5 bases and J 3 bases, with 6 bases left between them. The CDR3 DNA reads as TGTGCCAGCAGTGGCCCAACAGATACGCAGTATTTT. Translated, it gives CASSGPTDTQYF.

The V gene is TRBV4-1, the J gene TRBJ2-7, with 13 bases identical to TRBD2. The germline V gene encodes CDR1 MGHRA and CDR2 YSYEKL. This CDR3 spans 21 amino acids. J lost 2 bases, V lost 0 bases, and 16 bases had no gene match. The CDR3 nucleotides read TGCGCCAGCAGCCAAGATGGTCGGACTAGCGGGAGAACACCGGTCCCCTACGAGCAGTACTTC. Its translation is CASSQDGRTSGRTPVPYEQYF.

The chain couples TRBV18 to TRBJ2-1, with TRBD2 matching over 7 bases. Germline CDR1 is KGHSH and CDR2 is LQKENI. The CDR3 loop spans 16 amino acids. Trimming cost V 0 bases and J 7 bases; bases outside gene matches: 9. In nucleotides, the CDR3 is TGTGCCAGCTCACCACCGACCGGAGCGGGACGGAATGAGCAGTTCTTC. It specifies CASSPPTGAGRNEQFF.

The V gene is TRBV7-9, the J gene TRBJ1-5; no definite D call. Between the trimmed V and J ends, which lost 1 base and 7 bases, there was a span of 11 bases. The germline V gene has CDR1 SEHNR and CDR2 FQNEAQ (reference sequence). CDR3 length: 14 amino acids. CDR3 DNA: TGTGCCAGCAGCTTAGAGTCAACTAACCAGCCCCAGCATTTT. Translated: CASSLESTNQPQHF.

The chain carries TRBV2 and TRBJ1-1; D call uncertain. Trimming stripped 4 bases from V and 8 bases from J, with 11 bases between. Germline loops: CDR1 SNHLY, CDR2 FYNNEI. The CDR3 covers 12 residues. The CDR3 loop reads CASSVSAREAFF. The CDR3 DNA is TGTGCCAGCAGTGTTTCTGCGAGGGAAGCTTTCTTT.

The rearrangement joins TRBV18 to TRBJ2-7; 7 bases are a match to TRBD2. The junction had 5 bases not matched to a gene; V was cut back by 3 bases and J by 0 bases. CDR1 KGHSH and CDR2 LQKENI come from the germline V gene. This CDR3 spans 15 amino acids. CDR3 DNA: TGTGCCAGCTCACCGGGAGGGAGAGGCTCCTACGAGCAGTACTTC. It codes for CASSPGGRGSYEQYF.

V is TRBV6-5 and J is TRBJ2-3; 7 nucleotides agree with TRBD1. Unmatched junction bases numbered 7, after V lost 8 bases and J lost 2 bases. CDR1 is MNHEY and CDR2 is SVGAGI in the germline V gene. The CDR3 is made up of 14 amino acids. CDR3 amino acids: CASGQASSTDTQYF. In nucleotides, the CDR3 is TGTGCCAGCGGACAGGCGTCGTCCACAGATACGCAGTATTTT.

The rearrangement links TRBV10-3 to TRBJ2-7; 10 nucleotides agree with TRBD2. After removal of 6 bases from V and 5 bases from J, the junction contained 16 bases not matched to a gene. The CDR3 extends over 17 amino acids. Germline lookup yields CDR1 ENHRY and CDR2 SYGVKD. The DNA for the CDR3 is TGTGCCATCAGGGAGGGGTCTAGCGGGAGATCGACCCACGAGCAGTACTTC. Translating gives CAIREGSSGRSTHEQYF.

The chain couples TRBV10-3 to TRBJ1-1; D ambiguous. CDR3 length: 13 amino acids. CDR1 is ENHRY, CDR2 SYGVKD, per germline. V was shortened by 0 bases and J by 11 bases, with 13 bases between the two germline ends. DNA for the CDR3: TGTGCCATCAGTGAGTCAGGCGTGGGCTGGGCTTTCTTT. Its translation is CAISESGVGWAFF.

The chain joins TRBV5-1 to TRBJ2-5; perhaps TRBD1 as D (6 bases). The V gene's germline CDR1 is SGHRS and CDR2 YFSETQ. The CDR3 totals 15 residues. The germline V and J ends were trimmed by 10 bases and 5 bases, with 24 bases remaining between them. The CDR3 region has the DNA TGCGCCTCCTTTTTGGGGGCTGACCTCGGGGAGACCCAGTACTTC. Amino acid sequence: CASFLGADLGETQYF.

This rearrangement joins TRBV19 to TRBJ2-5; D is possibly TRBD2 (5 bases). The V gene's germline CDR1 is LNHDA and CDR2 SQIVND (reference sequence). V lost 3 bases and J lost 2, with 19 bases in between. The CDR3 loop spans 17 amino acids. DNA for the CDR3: TGTGCCAGTAGTATCAAGGAGGCAGGAGTACGACAAGAGACCCAGTACTTC. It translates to CASSIKEAGVRQETQYF. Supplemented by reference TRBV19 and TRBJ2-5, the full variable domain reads DGGITQSPKYLFRKEGQNVTLSCEQNLNHDAMYWYRQDPGQGLRLIYYSQIVNDFQKGDIAEGYSVSREKKESFPLTVTSAQKNPTAFYLCASSIKEAGVRQETQYFGPGTRLLVL.

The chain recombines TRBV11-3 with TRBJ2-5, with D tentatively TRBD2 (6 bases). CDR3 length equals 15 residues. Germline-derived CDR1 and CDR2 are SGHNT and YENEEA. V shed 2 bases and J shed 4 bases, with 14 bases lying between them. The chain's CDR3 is CASSLKFGGGETQYF. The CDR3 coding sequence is TGTGCCAGCAGCTTAAAGTTCGGGGGAGGAGAGACCCAGTACTTC. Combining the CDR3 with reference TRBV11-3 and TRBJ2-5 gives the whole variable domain EAGVVQSPRYKIIEKKQPVAFWCNPISGHNTLYWYLQNLGQGPELLIRYENEEAVDDSQLPKDRFSAERLKGVDSTLKIQPAELGDSAVYLCASSLKFGGGETQYFGPGTRLLVL.

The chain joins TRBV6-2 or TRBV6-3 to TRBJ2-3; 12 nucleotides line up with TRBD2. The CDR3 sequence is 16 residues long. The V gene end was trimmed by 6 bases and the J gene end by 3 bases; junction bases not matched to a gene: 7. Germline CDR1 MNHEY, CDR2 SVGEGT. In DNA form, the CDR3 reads TGTGCCAGCAGCCGGACTAGCGGGGAAAGTACAGATACGCAGTATTTT. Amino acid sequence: CASSRTSGESTDTQYF.

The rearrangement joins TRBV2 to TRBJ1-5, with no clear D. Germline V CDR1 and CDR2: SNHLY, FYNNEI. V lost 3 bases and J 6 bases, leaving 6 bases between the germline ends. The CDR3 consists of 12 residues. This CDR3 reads CASSDRAQPQHF. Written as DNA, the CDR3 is TGTGCCAGCAGTGACCGAGCTCAGCCCCAGCATTTT.

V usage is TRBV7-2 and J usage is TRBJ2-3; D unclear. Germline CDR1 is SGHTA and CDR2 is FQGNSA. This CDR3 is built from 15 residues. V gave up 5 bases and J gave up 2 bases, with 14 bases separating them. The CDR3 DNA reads TGTGCCAGCAGCCCCGGTGAGCGTCCCACAGATACGCAGTATTTT. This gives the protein CASSPGERPTDTQYF.

CDR3 amino acids: CASSKSLTGGGTNQPQHF. The CDR3 DNA reads as TGTGCCAGCAGCAAATCCCTGACAGGGGGGGGGACTAATCAGCCCCAGCATTTT. The chain couples TRBV21-1 to TRBJ1-5; the table's D call, TRBD1, has no DNA check behind it. TRBV21-1 is a documented pseudogene. This CDR3 region has 18 residues.

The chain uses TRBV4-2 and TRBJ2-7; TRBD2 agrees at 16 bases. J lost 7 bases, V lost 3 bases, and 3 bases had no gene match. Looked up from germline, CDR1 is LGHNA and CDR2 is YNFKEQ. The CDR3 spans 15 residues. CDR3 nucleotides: TGTGCCAGCAGCCATGGGACTAGCGGGGGGGTTGAGCAGTACTTC. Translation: CASSHGTSGGVEQYF.

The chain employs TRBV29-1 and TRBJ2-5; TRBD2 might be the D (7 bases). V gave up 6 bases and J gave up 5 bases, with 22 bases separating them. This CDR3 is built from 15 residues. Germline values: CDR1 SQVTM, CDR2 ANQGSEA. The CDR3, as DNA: TGCAGCGTCCTCAATACGGGCGGGGGCCCGGAGACCCAGTACTTC. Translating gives CSVLNTGGGPETQYF. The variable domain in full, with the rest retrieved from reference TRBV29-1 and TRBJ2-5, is SAVISQKPSRDICQRGTSLTIQCQVDSQVTMMFWYRQQPGQSLTLIATANQGSEATYESGFVIDKFPISRPNLTFSTLTVSNMSPEDSSIYLCSVLNTGGGPETQYFGPGTRLLVL.

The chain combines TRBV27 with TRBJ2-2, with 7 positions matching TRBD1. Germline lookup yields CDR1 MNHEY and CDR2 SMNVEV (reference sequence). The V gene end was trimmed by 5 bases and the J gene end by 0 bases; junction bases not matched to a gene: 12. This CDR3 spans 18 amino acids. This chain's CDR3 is CASSTQIPGQTNTGELFF. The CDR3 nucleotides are TGTGCCAGCAGTACCCAAATTCCGGGACAGACGAACACCGGGGAGCTGTTTTTT.

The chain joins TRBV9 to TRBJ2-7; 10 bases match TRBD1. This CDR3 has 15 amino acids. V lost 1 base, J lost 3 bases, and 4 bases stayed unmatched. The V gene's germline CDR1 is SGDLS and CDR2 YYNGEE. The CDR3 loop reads CASSVSGQGLYEQYF. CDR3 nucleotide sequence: TGTGCCAGCAGCGTATCGGGACAGGGGCTCTACGAGCAGTACTTC.

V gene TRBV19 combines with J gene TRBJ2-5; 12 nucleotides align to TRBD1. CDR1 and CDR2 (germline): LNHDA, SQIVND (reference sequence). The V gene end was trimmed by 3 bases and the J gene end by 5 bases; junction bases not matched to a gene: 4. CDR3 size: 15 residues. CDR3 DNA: TGTGCCAGTAGTATCGGGACAGGGGGCGGGGAGACCCAGTACTTC. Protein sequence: CASSIGTGGGETQYF.

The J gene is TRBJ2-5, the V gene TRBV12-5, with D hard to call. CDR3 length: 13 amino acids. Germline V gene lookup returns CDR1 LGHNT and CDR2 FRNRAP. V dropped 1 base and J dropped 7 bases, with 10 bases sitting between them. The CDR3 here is CASGLGPSGTQYF. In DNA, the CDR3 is TGTGCTAGTGGTTTGGGCCCTTCAGGGACCCAGTACTTC.

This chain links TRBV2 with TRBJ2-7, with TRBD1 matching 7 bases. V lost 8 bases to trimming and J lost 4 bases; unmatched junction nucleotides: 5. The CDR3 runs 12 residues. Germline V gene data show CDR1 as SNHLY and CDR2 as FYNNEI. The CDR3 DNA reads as TGTGCCAGCCGAGGGGGCGAGTACGAGCAGTACTTC. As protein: CASRGGEYEQYF. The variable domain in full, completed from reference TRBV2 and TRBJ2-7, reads EPEVTQTPSHQVTQMGQEVILRCVPISNHLYFYWYRQILGQKVEFLVSFYNNEISEKSEIFDDQFSVERPDGSNFTLKIRSTKLEDSAMYFCASRGGEYEQYFGPGTRLTVT.